These T cell receptor beta chains were read from a single sample in a study of radiotherapy plus CTLA-4 blockade in lung cancer. The data were produced by immunoSEQ multiplex PCR, yet TCRdb's version contains in-frame clones alone and is incomplete. The table shows about 95,000 clones, with approximately 78% occurring only once. Sequenced material: peripheral blood, taken from a patient treated with radiotherapy plus ipilimumab. The receptors stem from a human donor with non-small cell lung cancer who had a partial response to radiotherapy plus ipilimumab. The CDR3 runs from the conserved cysteine through the conserved F or W. A D gene is named only where the DNA matches it firmly. For some rows the clone size is stated as once, few or many, or as a class when expanded; others skip it.

V	J	D	size	CDR3	DNA
TRBV7-9	TRBJ2-7	NA	NA	CASSSSGGIYSYEQYF	TGTGCCAGCAGCTCCAGCGGCGGGATTTACTCCTACGAGCAGTACTTC
TRBV7-3	TRBJ2-1	TRBD1	NA	CASSLDRGNEQFF	TGTGCCAGCAGCTTAGACAGGGGCAATGAGCAGTTCTTC
TRBV2	TRBJ1-5	TRBD1	once	CASGGQGSNQPQHF	TGTGCCAGCGGGGGACAGGGGAGCAATCAGCCCCAGCATTTT
TRBV6-6	TRBJ2-7	NA	NA	CASSYSITGEPYEQYF	TGTGCCAGCAGTTACTCGATAACCGGGGAGCCCTACGAGCAGTACTTC
TRBV7-9	TRBJ2-3	TRBD1	few	CASSLPRDRDFTDTQYF	TGTGCCAGCAGCTTGCCGAGGGACAGAGACTTCACAGATACGCAGTATTTT
TRBV7-2	TRBJ1-5	NA	NA	CASSLEPGWNQPQHF	TGTGCCAGCAGCTTAGAGCCAGGTTGGAATCAGCCCCAGCATTTT
TRBV4-1	TRBJ2-3	NA	NA	CASSQDRVTSTDTQYF	TGCGCCAGCAGCCAAGACAGGGTTACTAGCACAGATACGCAGTATTTT
TRBV2	TRBJ2-3	TRBD2	NA	CASRDLVSGDPSTDTQYF	TGTGCCAGCAGGGATCTCGTTAGCGGGGACCCGAGCACAGATACGCAGTATTTT
TRBV28	TRBJ2-1	NA	NA	CASASSYNEQFF	TGTGCCAGCGCTAGCTCCTACAATGAGCAGTTCTTC
TRBV4-1	TRBJ1-5	NA	NA	CASSQGVATNQPQHF	TGCGCCAGCAGCCAAGGTGTGGCCACCAATCAGCCCCAGCATTTT
TRBV28	TRBJ1-2	NA	NA	CASSQKYYGYTF	TGTGCCAGCAGCCAAAAATACTATGGCTACACCTTC
TRBV7-2	TRBJ2-7	TRBD2	NA	CASSFRTSGNYEQYF	TGTGCCAGCAGCTTTAGGACTAGCGGGAACTACGAGCAGTACTTC
TRBV5-1	TRBJ2-1	TRBD2	NA	CASSLETSQYNEQFF	TGCGCCAGCAGCTTGGAGACTAGCCAGTACAATGAGCAGTTCTTC
TRBV19	TRBJ1-6	TRBD1	NA	CASRGQEYSPLHF	TGTGCCAGTAGGGGACAGGAGTATTCACCCCTCCACTTT
TRBV11-3	TRBJ1-4	NA	NA	CASSPDTWREKLFF	TGTGCCAGCAGCCCGGACACTTGGCGGGAAAAACTGTTTTTT
TRBV19	TRBJ2-2	NA	NA	CASTINRDNQFGELFF	TGTGCCAGTACCATAAACCGGGACAATCAATTCGGGGAGCTGTTTTTT
TRBV28	TRBJ1-3	TRBD1	once	CASSVEGQGARNTIYF	TGTGCCAGCAGCGTAGAAGGACAGGGCGCGAGAAACACCATATATTTT
TRBV10-3	TRBJ2-3	TRBD2	NA	CAIRKREGTDTQYF	TGTGCCATCCGGAAGCGGGAGGGGACAGATACGCAGTATTTT
TRBV14	TRBJ1-3	NA	NA	CASSQESLRISGNTIYF	TGTGCCAGCAGCCAAGAATCTCTTCGTATCTCTGGAAACACCATATATTTT
TRBV15	TRBJ1-2	NA	NA	CATSPRIGEGGYTF	TGTGCCACCAGCCCTCGGATAGGGGAGGGAGGCTACACCTTC
TRBV9	TRBJ2-7	TRBD2	NA	CASSAGTSGYEQYF	TGTGCCAGCAGCGCCGGGACTAGCGGATACGAGCAGTACTTC
TRBV7-9	TRBJ2-7	NA	NA	CASSLELWRSSYEQYF	TGTGCCAGCAGCTTAGAGTTGTGGCGGAGCTCCTACGAGCAGTACTTC
TRBV5-1	TRBJ2-2	TRBD2	NA	CASSAVAGGRFWDLTGELFF	TGCGCCAGCAGCGCTGTAGCGGGAGGGAGATTTTGGGATTTGACCGGGGAGCTGTTTTTT
TRBV11-2	TRBJ1-2	NA	NA	CASRDTYYGYTF	TGTGCCAGCAGGGACACCTACTATGGCTACACCTTC
TRBV19	TRBJ2-1	TRBD2	NA	CASSITAGGSYNEQFF	TGTGCCAGTAGTATCACAGCGGGAGGAAGCTACAATGAGCAGTTCTTC
TRBV7-2	TRBJ2-4	NA	NA	CASSLAGRNIQYF	TGTGCCAGCAGCTTAGCGGGCAGAAACATTCAGTACTTC
TRBV4-1	TRBJ2-7	TRBD1	few	CASSPRQGVHEQYF	TGCGCCAGCAGCCCCCGACAGGGGGTCCACGAGCAGTACTTC
TRBV6-1	TRBJ2-5	NA	NA	CASSTTLAQETQYF	TGTGCCAGCAGTACGACACTTGCCCAAGAGACCCAGTACTTC
TRBV27	TRBJ2-6	NA	NA	CASKRSRVSGANVLTF	TGTGCCAGCAAAAGATCCAGGGTCTCTGGGGCCAACGTCCTGACTTTC
TRBV6-6	TRBJ2-3	TRBD2	NA	CASSYSGGTDTQYF	TGTGCCAGCAGCTATAGCGGGGGGACAGATACGCAGTATTTT
TRBV4-1	TRBJ1-1	TRBD1	few	CASSRQGRNTEAFF	TGCGCCAGCAGCCGACAGGGTCGGAACACTGAAGCTTTCTTT
TRBV4-1	TRBJ2-1	NA	NA	CASSQAAGKSVRGNEQFF	TGCGCCAGCAGCCAAGCCGCGGGGAAAAGCGTCCGGGGCAATGAGCAGTTCTTC
TRBV4-1	TRBJ1-5	TRBD1	few	CASSSYPGQGNQPQHF	TGCGCCAGCAGTTCCTACCCGGGACAGGGGAATCAGCCCCAGCATTTT
TRBV18	TRBJ2-2	NA	NA	CASSLITGELFF	TGTGCCAGCTCACTAATTACCGGGGAGCTGTTTTTT
TRBV2	TRBJ2-3	TRBD2	NA	CATPPGLAGIAADTQYF	TGTGCCACCCCGCCGGGACTAGCGGGGATCGCCGCAGATACGCAGTATTTT
TRBV15	TRBJ2-5	TRBD2	NA	CATSAHSGRGYETQYF	TGTGCCACCAGCGCCCATAGCGGGAGGGGGTATGAGACCCAGTACTTC
TRBV18	TRBJ2-5	NA	once	CASSPQDTLRETQYF	TGTGCCAGCTCACCCCAGGACACACTAAGGGAGACCCAGTACTTC
TRBV15	TRBJ1-5	NA	NA	CATSREQQNSNQPQHF	TGTGCCACCAGCAGAGAACAGCAAAATAGCAATCAGCCCCAGCATTTT
TRBV5-4	TRBJ1-4	NA	NA	CASSPVRIRETVF	TGTGCCAGCAGCCCCGTCCGGATTCGGGAAACTGTTTTT
TRBV25-1	TRBJ2-5	NA	NA	CASSERRGETQYF	TGTGCCAGCAGTGAAAGGCGAGGGGAGACCCAGTACTTC
TRBV5-1	TRBJ2-5	TRBD1	NA	CASSSPPRTGVETQYF	TGCGCCAGCAGCTCACCCCCCCGGACAGGGGTAGAGACCCAGTACTTC
TRBV30	TRBJ1-4	TRBD1	few	CAWSLTAGGSEKLFF	TGTGCCTGGAGTCTAACCGCAGGGGGCAGCGAAAAACTGTTTTTT
TRBV7-3	TRBJ2-7	NA	NA	CASSSRGQEQYF	TGTGCCAGCAGCTCTCGAGGACAGGAGCAGTACTTC
TRBV4-1	TRBJ2-7	NA	NA	CASSGDRFTEQYF	TGCGCCAGCTCAGGGGACCGGTTTACCGAGCAGTACTTC
TRBV6-4	TRBJ2-1	NA	NA	CASSPLGLPLHEQFF	TGTGCCAGCAGTCCCTTGGGACTCCCACTGCATGAGCAGTTCTTC
TRBV21-1	TRBJ1-2	NA	NA	CASSKDTGIANYGYTF	TGTGCCAGCAGCAAAGATACGGGGATTGCTAACTATGGCTACACCTTC
TRBV9	TRBJ1-1	NA	NA	CASSLRLNTEAFF	TGTGCCAGCAGCCTGAGGTTGAACACTGAAGCTTTCTTT
TRBV19	TRBJ1-4	TRBD1	NA	CASTRQGGNEKLFF	TGTGCCAGTACTAGACAGGGGGGAAATGAAAAACTGTTTTTT
TRBV7-8	TRBJ2-5	TRBD1	NA	CASSPSGTGGETQYF	TGTGCCAGCAGCCCCTCCGGGACAGGTGGCGAGACCCAGTACTTC
TRBV28	TRBJ2-3	TRBD2	few	CASKGAGPSTDTQYF	TGTGCCAGCAAGGGAGCGGGACCTAGCACAGATACGCAGTATTTT
TRBV7-8	TRBJ2-7	NA	NA	CASSKPRDGSSYEQYF	TGTGCCAGCAGCAAACCACGGGACGGGAGCTCCTACGAGCAGTACTTC
TRBV2	TRBJ1-5	TRBD1	NA	CASSLRDRWDQPQHF	TGTGCCAGCAGTCTACGGGACAGGTGGGATCAGCCCCAGCATTTT
TRBV7-3	TRBJ2-3	TRBD2	NA	CASSPRAAGGTDTQYF	TGTGCCAGCAGCCCCCGGGCGGCGGGGGGCACAGATACGCAGTATTTT